Described below is a single T cell receptor beta chain sequence and its context. Its antigen is currently unknown. This entry comes from a study of shared clonotypes between healthy human individuals. General study findings and limits: Memory subsets had estimated richness that was generally smaller than that of naive subsets.

The CDR3 spans 19 residues. The V and J ends lost 4 bases and 2 bases, in that order; junction bases with no gene match: 9. Germline CDR1 MNHNS, CDR2 SASEGT. As handled by the study authors: Junction-only immunoSEQ data arrived without quality scores, meaning filtering differed. Produced via immunoSEQ multiplex PCR; TCRdb's table is partial and in-frame only. Clone size and V and J calls were adopted from that table, with D and trimming inferred from the DNA. The sample lists around 240,000 clones; just over 65% were seen once. Each of the donors was a healthy adult who was HIV-negative and had not had a recent acute infection or vaccination. A split of CD4+ cells into CD45RA+ naive and CD45RA-negative memory subsets was performed.

This receptor was obtained from a man under 40 in good health. Material for sequencing was memory CD4+ T cells sorted from blood. Subset in this sample: CD45RA-negative fraction. V usage is TRBV6-1 and J usage is TRBJ2-2; 14 positions match TRBD2. In DNA form, the CDR3 reads TGTGCCAGCAGTGCCCCGACTAGCGGGAGGGCCAGAAACACCGGGGAGCTGTTTTTT. Protein sequence: CASSAPTSGRARNTGELFF.